One and the same sample provided the 10 T cell receptor beta chains below, sequenced in a study of lymphopenia after photon versus proton radiotherapy. Data came from immunoSEQ multiplex PCR; TCRdb stores just in-frame clones and leaves some out. Altogether around 150,000 clones are present, 80% to 90% being singletons, with the ten largest covering around 5.1%. Sequenced here: peripheral blood, sampled from a patient treated with photon-based radiotherapy. The receptor source for this set is a man between 45 and 60 years old with gastric cancer.

The rearrangement links TRBV4-2 to TRBJ1-1; D gene ambiguous. Trimming removed 2 bases at V and 5 bases at J, with 15 bases between. The germline V gene has CDR1 LGHNA and CDR2 YNFKEQ. The CDR3 length is 15 residues. In DNA, the CDR3 is TGTGCCAGCAGCCAACTGGCTAGGGATGGGACTGAAGCTTTCTTT. Translated: CASSQLARDGTEAFF.

This chain connects TRBV29-1 to TRBJ1-1; D not resolved. The CDR3 covers 13 residues. In germline, CDR1 is SQVTM, CDR2 ANQGSEA. V was cut by 5 bases and J by 1 base, with 11 bases left in between. CDR3: CSVPSPGNTEAFF. CDR3 bases: TGCAGCGTTCCCTCCCCCGGGAACACTGAAGCTTTCTTT.

J is TRBJ2-7 and V is TRBV5-5, with D hard to call. The CDR3 length is 13 residues. V was clipped by 4 bases and J by 1 base, with 9 bases between them. Germline V gene data show CDR1 as SGHKS and CDR2 as YYEKEE (reference sequence). This chain's CDR3 is CASSVDPSYEQYF. Here the CDR3 DNA reads TGTGCCAGCAGCGTGGACCCTTCCTACGAGCAGTACTTC. The full variable domain, with the rest looked up from reference TRBV5-5 and TRBJ2-7, is DAGVTQSPTHLIKTRGQQVTLRCSPISGHKSVSWYQQVLGQGPQFIFQYYEKEERGRGNFPDRFSARQFPNYSSELNVNALLLGDSALYLCASSVDPSYEQYFGPGTRLTVT.

The chain joins TRBV27 to TRBJ2-1; D is ambiguous. The CDR3 extends over 13 amino acids. The germline V and J ends were trimmed by 2 bases and 5 bases, with 7 bases remaining between them. The germline CDR1 and CDR2 sequences are MNHEY and SMNVEV (reference sequence). This CDR3 reads CASSLGPDNEQFF. DNA of the CDR3: TGTGCCAGCAGTTTAGGTCCAGACAATGAGCAGTTCTTC.

V gene TRBV5-1 combines with J gene TRBJ2-5; D possibly corresponds to TRBD1 (6 bases). The V and J ends lost 0 bases and 1 base respectively, with 10 bases between them. Looked up from germline, CDR1 is SGHRS and CDR2 is YFSETQ. The CDR3 is made up of 15 amino acids. CDR3 region: CASSLARGFQETQYF. DNA of the CDR3: TGCGCCAGCAGCTTGGCCAGGGGCTTCCAAGAGACCCAGTACTTC.

The rearrangement uses TRBV11-2 and TRBJ1-3; TRBD1 matches 7 bases. The V gene end was trimmed by 3 bases and the J gene end by 0 bases; junction bases not matched to a gene: 11. This CDR3 spans 18 amino acids. Germline-derived CDR1 and CDR2 are SGHAT and FQNNGV. The CDR3 region is CASSFSYRDRYSGNTIYF. DNA of the CDR3: TGTGCCAGCAGCTTCTCCTATCGGGACAGATACTCTGGAAACACCATATATTTT.

This clone was seen only once. This chain joins TRBV7-2 and TRBJ1-2; a possible D gene is TRBD1 (6 bases). Between the trimmed V and J ends, which lost 1 base and 4 bases, there was a span of 13 bases. In germline, CDR1 is SGHTA, CDR2 FQGNSA. The CDR3 sequence is 15 residues long. Here the CDR3 reads CASSLVAGASYGYTF. Here the CDR3 DNA reads TGTGCCAGCAGCTTAGTAGCGGGGGCTAGCTATGGCTACACCTTC.

The chain uses TRBV4-2 and TRBJ2-7; D possibly uses TRBD1 or TRBD2 (5 bases each). This CDR3 has 14 residues. Trimming shortened V by 0 bases and J by 7 bases, and 13 bases separated the two germline ends. Germline V CDR1 and CDR2: LGHNA, YNFKEQ. CDR3 residues: CASSQDRDLWEQYF. In DNA, the CDR3 is TGTGCCAGCAGCCAAGACAGGGACCTCTGGGAGCAGTACTTC.

CDR3 nucleotides: TGTGCCAGCTCACCAGAAGGGACAGGGTCCCACGAGCAGTACTTC. This gives the protein CASSPEGTGSHEQYF. V is TRBV18 and J is TRBJ2-7; 9 nucleotides line up with TRBD1. The CDR3 covers 15 residues. Germline V gene data show CDR1 as KGHSH and CDR2 as LQKENI. V lost 2 bases and J lost 5; bases outside the gene matches: 7.

The V gene is TRBV27, the J gene TRBJ1-5; perhaps TRBD1 as D (5 bases). CDR1 is MNHEY, CDR2 SMNVEV, per germline (reference sequence). The CDR3 has 13 residues. The germline V and J ends were trimmed by 3 bases and 5 bases, with 8 bases remaining between them. The CDR3 DNA reads TGTGCCAGCAGTTTTGGGGCGGATCAGCCCCAGCATTTT. Protein sequence: CASSFGADQPQHF.